A single TCR beta chain is shown here with its context. Its specific antigen is unknown. A much larger clone sits a single nucleotide away, making a read error possible. The missing conserved phenylalanine or tryptophan at the end of this CDR3 makes a read error likely. This sample was included in a study of tumor-infiltrating lymphocytes in primary liver carcinoma (dated by TCRdb to 2017 to 2019). Some background on the complete study: About 5 patients with histopathologically diagnosed primary liver carcinoma underwent surgical resection in China between late 2015 and March 2016. A total of roughly 35 specimens from 5 patients went through TCRbeta repertoire sequencing, namely 25 tumor regions, 5 adjacent noncancerous liver tissues and 5 peripheral blood samples. Technical replicate repertoires showed high reproducibility, with mean shared-clone rates around 0.9 and correlation coefficients above 0.98. The study combined TCRbeta repertoire sequencing, expression microarrays and whole-exome sequencing across five regions of each liver tumor, with adjacent normal tissue and blood. Hepatocellular carcinoma (four) or combined HCC and intrahepatic cholangiocarcinoma (one) was present in the five patients, who were three men and two women aged 30 to 69 years. Samples yielded roughly 3.65 to 7.13 million productive TCRbeta reads; read depth did not differ significantly between tissue types. The five patients had tumors staged T1-T3 N0M0, with maximum diameters ranging from roughly 4 to 10 cm.

The germline V gene yields SGHDN for CDR1 and FVKESK for CDR2. Trimming at the junction amounts to 2 bases on V and 5 bases on J, and the germline ends lie 10 bases apart. The CDR3 has 15 amino acids, counting both end residues. Just the 45-base CDR3 DNA is kept, in frame starting at base 1. TRIzol reagent was used to extract blood RNA from unsorted whole blood, while the DNeasy Blood & Tissue kit provided the germline DNA. At the time of sampling, the patients had chronic HBV infection and had not received any treatment. About 3.6 milliliters of peripheral blood were collected into K2EDTA tubes before surgery. A constant-region primer and ProtoScript II reverse transcriptase were used to reverse-transcribe TCRbeta-specific cDNA from around 540 ng total RNA. The TCRbeta libraries were prepared through three rounds of nested multiplex PCR following a slightly modified ARM-PCR procedure. Each of the first two PCR rounds ran for about 10 cycles using multiplex TRBV1-TRBV30 forward primers together with a Cbeta reverse primer. Sample barcodes and Illumina adapters were added in a final 25-cycle PCR using Deep VentR polymerase. Before sequencing, amplicons of 200-500 bp were purified from gel using a QIAquick gel extraction kit. An Illumina HiSeq 2500 was used to sequence the TCRbeta amplicons, generating 250-bp paired-end reads. The authors processed their data as follows. To recover full CDR3 sequences, reads were quality-trimmed using Trimmomatic v0.33 and paired reads were then merged using FLASH v1.2.11. V, D and J germline segments were assigned to the rearranged TCRbeta sequences by MiGEC v1.2.1b. Clonotype statistics and Shannon-Wiener diversity indices were calculated with VDJtools v1.0.0. Except for diversity analysis, only the 250 most abundant clonotypes of each sample were used in subsequent analyses to reduce sampling bias. TCRdb reran the public reads through fastp at Q25 and MiXCR, keeping productive beta chains. Entries are consolidated by CDR3 protein sequence, retaining the most common genes and DNA. TCRdb's processing, not the authors', yielded these V and J calls. This sample gives about 330,000 distinct CDR3 sequences in total; about 65% of them show up just once. About 6.5% of the sample goes to the ten largest clones.

On the study overall, not on this receptor specifically: Only 4 or 5 patients were included in the study, and the authors note that the findings should be validated in a larger study. Only the TCR beta chain was sequenced, which likely underestimates true repertoire diversity because unpaired alpha chains were not captured. The top 250 clones made up a significantly larger repertoire fraction in tumors than in blood (p = 0.039). Since the samples were bulk and unsorted, there was no way to compare CD4+ and CD8+ T cell repertoires. Repertoire overlap was found to be higher between tumor regions (mean about 35%) than between tumor-adjacent (around 17%) or tumor-blood (around 15%) pairs, consistent with antigen-driven expansion.

Sequencing was carried out using peripheral blood. This TCR came from a man in his forties or fifties with primary liver carcinoma and hepatitis B virus infection. Recombination joined TRBV14 with TRBJ1-6; the D gene is perhaps TRBD1, on 5 matching bases. CDR3 loop: CASSQQGFDNSPLHL. The nucleotide sequence reads TGTGCCAGCAGCCAACAGGGATTTGATAATTCACCCCTCCACCTT.